The clone carrying this T cell receptor (beta chain) has only a few counts. These data come from a study of OX40 agonist ivuxolimab in advanced cancers. Assay used: immunoSEQ multiplex PCR; TCRdb lists only in-frame clones, some missing. The sample has approximately 79,000 clones; about 85% are singletons. The clonotype comes from an adult with an advanced solid tumor such as melanoma, head and neck, liver or kidney cancer. The sample here was CD4+ or CD8+ T cells sorted from blood, taken in a trial of the OX40 agonist ivuxolimab.

In nucleotides, the CDR3 is TGCGCCAGCAGTGCAGGGGTATGGCAGGGGACCACCGGGGAGCTGTTTTTT. Its protein product is CASSAGVWQGTTGELFF. J is TRBJ2-2 and V is TRBV10-2, with D perhaps TRBD1 (6 bases). Trimming left V 4 bases short and J 4 bases short, with 19 bases between. In germline, CDR1 is WSHSY, CDR2 SAAADI. This CDR3 has 17 residues.